This T cell receptor beta chain was found in a study of blood T cell repertoires in COVID-19. Study information: Sample material is recorded as cDNA or gDNA derived from T cells, B-cell-depleted T cells, or PBMCs.

This clone is a singleton in its sample. Profiled with immunoSEQ multiplex PCR; TCRdb holds only in-frame clones, not every one. Among under 95,000 clones listed, roughly nine tenths were seen once. The CDR3 consists of 14 residues. CDR1 is SGHVS, CDR2 FQNEAQ, per germline. The junction had 8 bases not matched to a gene; V was cut back by 4 bases and J by 9 bases. Material for sequencing was peripheral blood. The source is an older man in a cohort sampled during active COVID-19. This chain connects TRBV7-8 to TRBJ1-2; 10 nucleotides align to TRBD1. The CDR3 DNA reads as TGTGCCAGCAGCTCAAGGGACAGGGGATTTAGCTACACCTTC. It yields the protein CASSSRDRGFSYTF.